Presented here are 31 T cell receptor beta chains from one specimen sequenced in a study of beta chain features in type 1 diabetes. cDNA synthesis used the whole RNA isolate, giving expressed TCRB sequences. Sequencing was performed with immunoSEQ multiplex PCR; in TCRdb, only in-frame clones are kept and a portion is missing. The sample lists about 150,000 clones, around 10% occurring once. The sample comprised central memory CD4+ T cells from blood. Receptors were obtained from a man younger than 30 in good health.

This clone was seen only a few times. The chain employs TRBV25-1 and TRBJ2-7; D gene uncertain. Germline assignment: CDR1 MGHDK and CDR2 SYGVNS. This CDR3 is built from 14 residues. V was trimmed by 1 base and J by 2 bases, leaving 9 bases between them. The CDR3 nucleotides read TGTGCCAGCAGTGAATTATTGCGCCCCTACGAGCAGTACTTC. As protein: CASSELLRPYEQYF.

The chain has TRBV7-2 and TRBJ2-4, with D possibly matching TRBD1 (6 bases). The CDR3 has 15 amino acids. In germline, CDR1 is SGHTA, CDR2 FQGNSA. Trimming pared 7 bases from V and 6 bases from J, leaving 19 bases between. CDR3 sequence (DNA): TGTGCCAGCACCTCCCTCCGGGACACCTTAAACATTCAGTACTTC. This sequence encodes CASTSLRDTLNIQYF.

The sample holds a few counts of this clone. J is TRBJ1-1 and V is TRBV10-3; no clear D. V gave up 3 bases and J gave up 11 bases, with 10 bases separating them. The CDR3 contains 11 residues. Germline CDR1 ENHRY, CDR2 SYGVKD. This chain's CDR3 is CAISEKWEAFF. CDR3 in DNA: TGTGCCATCAGTGAAAAGTGGGAGGCTTTCTTT.

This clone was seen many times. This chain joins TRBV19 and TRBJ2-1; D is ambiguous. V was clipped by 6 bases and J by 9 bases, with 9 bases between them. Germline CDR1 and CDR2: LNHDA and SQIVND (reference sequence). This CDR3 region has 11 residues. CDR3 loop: CASRGWGEQFF. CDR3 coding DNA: TGTGCCAGTAGGGGGTGGGGTGAGCAGTTCTTC.

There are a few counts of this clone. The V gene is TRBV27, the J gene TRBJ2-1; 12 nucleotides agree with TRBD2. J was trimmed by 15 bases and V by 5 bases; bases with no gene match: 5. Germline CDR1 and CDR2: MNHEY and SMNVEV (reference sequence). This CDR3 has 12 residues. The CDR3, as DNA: TGTGCCAGCAGTCCTAGCGGGAGGGCGGTGTTCTTC. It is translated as CASSPSGRAVFF.

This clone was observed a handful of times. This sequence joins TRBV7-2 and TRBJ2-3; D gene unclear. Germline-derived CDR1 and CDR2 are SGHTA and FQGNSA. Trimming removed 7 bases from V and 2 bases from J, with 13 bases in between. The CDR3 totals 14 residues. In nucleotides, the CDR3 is TGTGCCAGCACCTATGGCCCAGCCACAGATACGCAGTATTTT. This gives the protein CASTYGPATDTQYF.

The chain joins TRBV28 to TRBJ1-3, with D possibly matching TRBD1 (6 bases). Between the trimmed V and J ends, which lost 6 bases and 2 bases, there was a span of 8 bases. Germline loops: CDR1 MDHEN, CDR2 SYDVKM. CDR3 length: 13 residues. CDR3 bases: TGTGCCAGCAGCTACAGGGCTGGAAACACCATATATTTT. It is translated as CASSYRAGNTIYF.

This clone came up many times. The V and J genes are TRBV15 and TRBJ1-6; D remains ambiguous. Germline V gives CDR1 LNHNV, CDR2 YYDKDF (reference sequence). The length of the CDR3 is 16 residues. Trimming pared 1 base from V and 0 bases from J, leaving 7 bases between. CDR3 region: CATSRGPDSYNSPLHF. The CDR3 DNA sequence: TGTGCCACCAGCAGAGGTCCAGACTCCTATAATTCACCCCTCCACTTT.

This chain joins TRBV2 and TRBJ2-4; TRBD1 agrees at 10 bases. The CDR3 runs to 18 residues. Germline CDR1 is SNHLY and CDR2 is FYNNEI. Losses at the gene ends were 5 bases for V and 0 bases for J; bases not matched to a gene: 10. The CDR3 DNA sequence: TGTGCCAGCAGTCCACCCCCGGGACAGGGGCTAGCCAAAAACATTCAGTACTTC. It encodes CASSPPPGQGLAKNIQYF.

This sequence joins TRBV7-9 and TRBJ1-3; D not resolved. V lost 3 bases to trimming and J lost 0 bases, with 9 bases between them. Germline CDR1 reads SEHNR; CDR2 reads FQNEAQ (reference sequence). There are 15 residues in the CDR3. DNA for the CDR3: TGTGCCAGCAGCTTGCTGAAAGACTCTGGAAACACCATATATTTT. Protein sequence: CASSLLKDSGNTIYF.

The CDR3 here is CASSQIHEKLFF. CDR3 DNA sequence: TGTGCCAGCTCACAGATACACGAAAAACTGTTTTTT. The chain employs TRBV18 and TRBJ1-4; no clear D. The V and J ends lost 4 bases and 8 bases respectively, with 8 bases between them. CDR3 length: 12 amino acids. Germline V gives CDR1 KGHSH, CDR2 LQKENI. Using reference TRBV18 and TRBJ1-4 for the parts outside the CDR3, the full variable domain is NAGVMQNPRHLVRRRGQEARLRCSPMKGHSHVYWYRQLPEEGLKFMVYLQKENIIDESGMPKERFSAEFPKEGPSILRIQQVVRGDSAAYFCASSQIHEKLFFGSGTQLSVL.

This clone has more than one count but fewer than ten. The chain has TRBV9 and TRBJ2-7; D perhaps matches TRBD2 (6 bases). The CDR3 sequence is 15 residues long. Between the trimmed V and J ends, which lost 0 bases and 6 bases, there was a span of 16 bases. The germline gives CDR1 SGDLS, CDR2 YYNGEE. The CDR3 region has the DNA TGTGCCAGCAGCGTAGGCGGGACCCGGTTTGGCGAGCAGTACTTC. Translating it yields CASSVGGTRFGEQYF.

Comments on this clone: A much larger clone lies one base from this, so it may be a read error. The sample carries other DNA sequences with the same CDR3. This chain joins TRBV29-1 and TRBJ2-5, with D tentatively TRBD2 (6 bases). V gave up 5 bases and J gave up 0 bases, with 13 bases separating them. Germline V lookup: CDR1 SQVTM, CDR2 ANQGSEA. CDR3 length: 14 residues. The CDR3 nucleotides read TGCAGCGTTCGCGAACCGGGGGACCAAGAGACCCAGTACTTC. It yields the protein CSVREPGDQETQYF.

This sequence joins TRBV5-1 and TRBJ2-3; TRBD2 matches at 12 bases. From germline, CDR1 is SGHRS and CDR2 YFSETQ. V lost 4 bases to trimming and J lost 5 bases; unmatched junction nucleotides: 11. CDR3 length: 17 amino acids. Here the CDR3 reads CASSPTGLAGMVDTQYF. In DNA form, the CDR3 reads TGCGCCAGCAGCCCAACCGGACTAGCGGGGATGGTAGATACGCAGTATTTT.

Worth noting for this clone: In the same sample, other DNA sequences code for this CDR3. The CDR3: CASSVAGSGNTIYF. The CDR3 region has the DNA TGTGCCAGCAGCGTAGCGGGTTCTGGAAACACCATATATTTT. The chain recombines TRBV9 with TRBJ1-3; unclear D gene. Trimming took off 0 bases at V and 1 base at J, with 5 bases between the two ends. CDR1 is SGDLS, CDR2 YYNGEE, per germline. CDR3 length equals 14 residues.

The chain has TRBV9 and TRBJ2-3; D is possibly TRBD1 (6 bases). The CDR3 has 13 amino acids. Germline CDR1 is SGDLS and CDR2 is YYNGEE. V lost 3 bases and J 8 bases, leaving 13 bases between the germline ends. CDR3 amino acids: CASSASEGVTQYF. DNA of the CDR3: TGTGCCAGCAGCGCCAGTGAGGGGGTTACGCAGTATTTT.

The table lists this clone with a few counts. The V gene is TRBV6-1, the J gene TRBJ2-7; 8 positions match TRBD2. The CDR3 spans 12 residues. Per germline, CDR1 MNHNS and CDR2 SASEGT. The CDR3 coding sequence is TGTGAATCACAGGGCGGGAGGTACGAGCAGTACTTC. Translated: CESQGGRYEQYF.

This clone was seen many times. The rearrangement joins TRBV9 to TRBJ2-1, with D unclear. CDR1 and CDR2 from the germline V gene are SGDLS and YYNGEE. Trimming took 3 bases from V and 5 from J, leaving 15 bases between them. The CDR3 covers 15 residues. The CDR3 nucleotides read TGTGCCAGCAGCGGGCTGGGTGCCCTTAACAATGAGCAGTTCTTC. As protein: CASSGLGALNNEQFF.

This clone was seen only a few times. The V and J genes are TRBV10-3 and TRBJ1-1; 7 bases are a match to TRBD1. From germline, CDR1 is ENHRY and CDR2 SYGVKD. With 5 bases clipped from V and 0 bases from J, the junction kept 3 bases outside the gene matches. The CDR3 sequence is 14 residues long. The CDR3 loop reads CAISLGQMNTEAFF. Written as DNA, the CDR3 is TGTGCCATCAGTCTGGGACAGATGAACACTGAAGCTTTCTTT.

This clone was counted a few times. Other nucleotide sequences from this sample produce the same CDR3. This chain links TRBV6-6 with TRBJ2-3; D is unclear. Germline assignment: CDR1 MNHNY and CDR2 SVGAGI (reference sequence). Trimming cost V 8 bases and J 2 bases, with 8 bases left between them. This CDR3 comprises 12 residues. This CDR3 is CASRGNTDTQYF. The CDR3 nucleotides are TGTGCCAGCCGCGGTAACACAGATACGCAGTATTTT.

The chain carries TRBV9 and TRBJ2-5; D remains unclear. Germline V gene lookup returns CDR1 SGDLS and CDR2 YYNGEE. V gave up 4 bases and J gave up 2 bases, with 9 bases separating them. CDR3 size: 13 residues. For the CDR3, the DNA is TGTGCCAGCAGCAAAAGAACTCAAGAGACCCAGTACTTC. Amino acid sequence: CASSKRTQETQYF.

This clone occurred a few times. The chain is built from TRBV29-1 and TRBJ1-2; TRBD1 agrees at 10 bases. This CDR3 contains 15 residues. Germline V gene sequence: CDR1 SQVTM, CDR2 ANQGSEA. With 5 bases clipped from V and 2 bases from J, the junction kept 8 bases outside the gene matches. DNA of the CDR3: TGCAGCGTTCGCGGGTCGACAGGGGGCAACTATGGCTACACCTTC. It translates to CSVRGSTGGNYGYTF.

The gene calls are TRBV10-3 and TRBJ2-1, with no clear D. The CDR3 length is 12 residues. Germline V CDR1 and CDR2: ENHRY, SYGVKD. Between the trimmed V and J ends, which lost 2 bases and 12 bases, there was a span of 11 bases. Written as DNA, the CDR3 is TGTGCCATCAGTGAGACCCAGCGTGGGCAGTTCTTC. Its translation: CAISETQRGQFF.

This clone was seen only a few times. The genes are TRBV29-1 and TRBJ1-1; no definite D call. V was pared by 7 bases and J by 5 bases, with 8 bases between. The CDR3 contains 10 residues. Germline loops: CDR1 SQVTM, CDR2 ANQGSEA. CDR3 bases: TGCAGCGCAATCGTAACTGAAGCTTTCTTT. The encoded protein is CSAIVTEAFF.

DNA of the CDR3: TGCGCCAGCAGCTTGGAAAACATTCAGTACTTC. Residues: CASSLENIQYF. The chain recombines TRBV5-1 with TRBJ2-4; D unresolved. The CDR3 totals 11 residues. Per the germline V gene, CDR1 is SGHRS and CDR2 is YFSETQ. Trimming took off 0 bases at V and 5 bases at J, with 0 bases between the two ends.

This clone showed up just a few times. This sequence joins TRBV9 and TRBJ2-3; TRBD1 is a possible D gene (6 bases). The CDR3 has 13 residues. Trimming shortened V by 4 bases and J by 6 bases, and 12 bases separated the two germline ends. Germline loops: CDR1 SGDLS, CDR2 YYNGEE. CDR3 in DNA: TGTGCCAGCAGCCTTGGACAGACCGATACGCAGTATTTT. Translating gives CASSLGQTDTQYF. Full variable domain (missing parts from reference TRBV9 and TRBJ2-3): DSGVTQTPKHLITATGQRVTLRCSPRSGDLSVYWYQQSLDQGLQFLIQYYNGEERAKGNILERFSAQQFPDLHSELNLSSLELGDSALYFCASSLGQTDTQYFGPGTRLTVL.

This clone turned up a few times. The chain's CDR3 is CAISESDRARGGGDTQYF. CDR3 bases: TGTGCCATCAGTGAATCCGACAGGGCACGGGGAGGCGGGGATACGCAGTATTTT. This chain joins TRBV10-3 and TRBJ2-3, with D tentatively TRBD1 (7 bases). The CDR3 is made up of 18 amino acids. Per germline, CDR1 ENHRY and CDR2 SYGVKD. With 3 bases removed from V and 6 bases from J, the gap between germline ends came to 25 bases.

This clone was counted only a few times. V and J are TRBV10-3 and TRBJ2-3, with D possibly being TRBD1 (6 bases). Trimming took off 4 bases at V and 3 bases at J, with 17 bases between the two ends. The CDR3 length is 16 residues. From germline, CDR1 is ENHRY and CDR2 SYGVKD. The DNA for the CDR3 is TGTGCCATCAGTGGACCCGGACAGACCCAAACAGATACGCAGTATTTT. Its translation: CAISGPGQTQTDTQYF.

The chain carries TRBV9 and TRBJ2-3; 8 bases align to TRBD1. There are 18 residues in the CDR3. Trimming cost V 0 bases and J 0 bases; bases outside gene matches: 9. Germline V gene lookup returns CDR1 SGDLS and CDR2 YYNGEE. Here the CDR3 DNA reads TGTGCCAGCAGCGTAGACAGGGGGAGACATTCGAGCACAGATACGCAGTATTTT. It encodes CASSVDRGRHSSTDTQYF.

CDR3 residues: CASSQRDRYGYTF. The CDR3 DNA sequence: TGCGCCAGCAGCCAGAGGGACAGATATGGCTACACCTTC. The chain carries TRBV4-1 and TRBJ1-2, with TRBD1 matching 7 bases. This CDR3 is 13 amino acids long. Germline V CDR1 and CDR2: MGHRA, YSYEKL. The V segment lost 3 bases and the J segment 5 bases; nucleotides outside the gene matches: 3.

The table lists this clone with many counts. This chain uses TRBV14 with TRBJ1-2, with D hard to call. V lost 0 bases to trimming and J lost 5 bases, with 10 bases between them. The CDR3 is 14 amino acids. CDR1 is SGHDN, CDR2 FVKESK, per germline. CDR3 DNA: TGTGCCAGCAGCCAAGATCCGAGGGATTATGGCTACACCTTC. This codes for CASSQDPRDYGYTF.